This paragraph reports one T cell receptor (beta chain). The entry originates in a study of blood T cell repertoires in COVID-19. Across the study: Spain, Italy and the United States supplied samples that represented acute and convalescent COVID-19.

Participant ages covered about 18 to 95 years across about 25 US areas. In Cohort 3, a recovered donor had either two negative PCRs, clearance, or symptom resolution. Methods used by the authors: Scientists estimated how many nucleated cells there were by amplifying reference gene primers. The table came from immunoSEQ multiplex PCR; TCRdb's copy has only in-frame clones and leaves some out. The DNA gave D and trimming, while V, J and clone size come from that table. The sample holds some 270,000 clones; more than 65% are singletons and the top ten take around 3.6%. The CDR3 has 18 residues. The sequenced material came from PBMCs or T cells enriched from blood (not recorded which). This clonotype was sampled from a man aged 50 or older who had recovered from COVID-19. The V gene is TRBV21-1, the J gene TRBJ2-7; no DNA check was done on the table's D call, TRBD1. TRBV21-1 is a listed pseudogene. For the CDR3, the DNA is TGTGCCAGCAGCAAAGCGCTCAGGGGGATTCGGCCTTTTTACGAGCAGTACTTC. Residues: CASSKALRGIRPFYEQYF.